The 18 T cell receptor beta chains reported below all come from one sample, sequenced in a study of CD8+CD57+ T cells in acquired aplastic anemia. TCR beta VDJ and CDR3 were profiled, and genomic DNA was the template. In TCRdb, the reads were re-called with MiXCR into one record per CDR3 protein. The table has around 150,000 distinct CDR3 sequences, approximately 43% seen once. The sample taken for sequencing was sorted CD4+, CD8+, or CD8+CD57+ T cells (not recorded which) from PBMCs. All receptors come from a human donor in good health.

This clonotype was counted at least ten times. The CDR3 reads CSAKTGGGQETQYF. The CDR3 nucleotides are TGCAGTGCTAAGACGGGAGGCGGCCAAGAGACCCAGTACTTC. The V and J genes are TRBV20-1 and TRBJ2-5; 7 bases are a match to TRBD2. With V trimmed by 4 bases and J by 1 base, 6 bases remained unmatched. The CDR3 extends over 14 amino acids. Germline CDR1 reads DFQATT; CDR2 reads SNEGSKA (reference sequence).

This clonotype has only a few counts. The gene calls are TRBV20-1 and TRBJ1-2; no clear D gene. V was cut by 5 bases and J by 2 bases, with 18 bases left in between. The CDR3 is 15 amino acids. The germline V gene has CDR1 DFQATT and CDR2 SNEGSKA (reference sequence). This CDR3 is CSARQESAQNYGYTF. CDR3 DNA sequence: TGCAGTGCTCGTCAGGAGTCAGCCCAAAACTATGGCTACACCTTC.

The chain combines TRBV18 with TRBJ2-7; 14 bases are shared with TRBD2. CDR1 and CDR2 from the germline V gene are KGHSH and LQKENI. This CDR3 spans 14 amino acids. V was clipped by 8 bases and J by 7 bases; unmatched bases: 7. The CDR3 DNA reads as TGTGCCAGCGCAGGGACTAGCGGGGGAATTGAGCAGTACTTC. Encoded protein: CASAGTSGGIEQYF.

V gene TRBV24-1 combines with J gene TRBJ1-5, with D possibly being TRBD1 (6 bases). This CDR3 region has 14 residues. V lost 6 bases to trimming and J lost 5 bases, with 13 bases between them. Germline assignment: CDR1 KGHDR and CDR2 SFDVKD. CDR3 bases: TGTGCCACCAGTCACAACAGGGTTGATCAGCCCCAGCATTTT. Its protein product is CATSHNRVDQPQHF.

This clonotype was recorded at least ten times. CDR3 loop: CSVEAGQGANYGYTF. CDR3 nucleotide sequence: TGCAGCGTTGAAGCGGGACAGGGGGCTAACTATGGCTACACCTTC. J is TRBJ1-2 and V is TRBV29-1, with 11 bases that match TRBD1. CDR3 length: 15 amino acids. Germline V gene sequence: CDR1 SQVTM, CDR2 ANQGSEA. The V segment lost 1 base and the J segment 0 bases; nucleotides outside the gene matches: 1.

This clonotype showed up just once. The rearrangement links TRBV14 to TRBJ1-1; tentative D call: TRBD1 (6 bases). Germline CDR1 SGHDN, CDR2 FVKESK. CDR3 length: 13 amino acids. V shed 5 bases and J shed 3 bases, with 10 bases lying between them. The CDR3 DNA reads as TGTGCCAGCAGCTTACAGGGATACACTGAAGCTTTCTTT. Translated, it gives CASSLQGYTEAFF.

This clonotype was counted many times. J is TRBJ2-3 and V is TRBV20-1, with D perhaps matching TRBD1 (5 bases). This CDR3 spans 13 amino acids. The V and J ends lost 5 bases and 5 bases respectively, with 14 bases between them. In germline, CDR1 is DFQATT, CDR2 SNEGSKA (reference sequence). CDR3 loop: CSAPGQGGDTQYF. CDR3 in DNA: TGCAGTGCTCCCGGGCAGGGTGGAGATACGCAGTATTTT.

V is TRBV6-1 and J is TRBJ2-2; 8 bases agree with TRBD1. Trimming cost V 4 bases and J 5 bases; bases outside gene matches: 9. CDR3 length: 16 residues. CDR1 MNHNS and CDR2 SASEGT come from the germline V gene. The CDR3 spells CASSARQGPPTGELFF. DNA for the CDR3: TGTGCCAGCAGTGCCAGACAGGGGCCCCCAACCGGGGAGCTGTTTTTT.

The chain recombines TRBV19 with TRBJ2-2; D ambiguous. Trimming took 5 bases from V and 4 from J, leaving 5 bases between them. Germline V gene sequence: CDR1 LNHDA, CDR2 SQIVND (reference sequence). The CDR3 has 12 residues. This CDR3 is CASSGLTGELFF. CDR3 coding DNA: TGTGCCAGTAGTGGCCTCACCGGGGAGCTGTTTTTT.

This clonotype came up a few times. The V call is TRBV18, the J call TRBJ2-7; D might be TRBD1 (6 bases). This CDR3 has 16 residues. Germline V gene lookup returns CDR1 KGHSH and CDR2 LQKENI. Deletions cut 1 base from V and 3 bases from J, with 16 bases between. CDR3 DNA sequence: TGTGCCAGCTCACCACTTCAGGGGTTCTCCCTCTACGAGCAGTACTTC. Protein: CASSPLQGFSLYEQYF.

A note on this clonotype: A much more abundant neighbour one base away suggests this may be a read error. V gene TRBV20-1 combines with J gene TRBJ1-2; 11 bases fit TRBD1. The V gene's germline CDR1 is DFQATT and CDR2 SNEGSKA (reference sequence). CDR3 length equals 15 residues. With 5 bases clipped from V and 7 bases from J, the junction kept 12 bases outside the gene matches. CDR3 sequence (DNA): TGCAGTGCTTCTGTAAGCCGGACAGGGGGCCCTGGCTACACCTTC. It is translated as CSASVSRTGGPGYTF.

The sample holds many counts of this clonotype. This chain uses TRBV12-5 with TRBJ2-7, with D unclear. This CDR3 is 18 amino acids long. The germline gives CDR1 LGHNT, CDR2 FRNRAP. The V and J ends lost 1 base and 1 base respectively, with 20 bases between them. This chain's CDR3 is CASGLARLPSLRSYEQYF. CDR3 sequence (DNA): TGTGCTAGTGGTTTGGCTCGCTTACCCTCCCTGCGGTCCTACGAGCAGTACTTC.

This clonotype was observed a few times. A much larger clone sits a single nucleotide away, making a read error possible. This sequence joins TRBV20-1 and TRBJ2-5; tentative D call: TRBD1 (6 bases). This CDR3 is built from 16 residues. Trimming left V 2 bases short and J 4 bases short, with 20 bases between. The germline V gene encodes CDR1 DFQATT and CDR2 SNEGSKA (reference sequence). This chain's CDR3 is CSARTRQAWYRETQYF. The CDR3 DNA is TGCAGTGCTAGAACAAGACAGGCCTGGTACCGAGAGACCCAGTACTTC.

CDR3 sequence: CSARDPRSGNNEQFF. The DNA for the CDR3 is TGCAGTGCTAGAGATCCCAGATCAGGGAACAATGAGCAGTTCTTC. This chain joins TRBV20-1 and TRBJ2-1, with a tentative D call TRBD1 (5 bases). V was trimmed by 0 bases and J by 5 bases, leaving 14 bases between them. Germline CDR1 DFQATT, CDR2 SNEGSKA (reference sequence). The CDR3 consists of 15 residues.

As regards this clonotype: A read error may explain this, as a much larger clone is one base away. The rearrangement uses TRBV5-1 and TRBJ2-7; no reliable D call. The DNA end is a closer match to TRBJ2-5, so the J assignment may be wrong. CDR1 is SGHRS, CDR2 YFSETQ, per germline. The CDR3 spans 14 residues. The CDR3 sequence: CASSLVSSQETQYF. CDR3 DNA sequence: TGCGCCAGCAGCTTGGTCAGTTCCCAAGAGACCCAGTACTTC.

This clonotype was picked up many times. The CDR3 coding sequence is TGTGCCAGCAGAAGACCGCAAACCTACGAGCAGTACTTC. It translates to CASRRPQTYEQYF. The V gene is TRBV2, the J gene TRBJ2-7; no firm D call. CDR1 and CDR2 (germline): SNHLY, FYNNEI. CDR3 length equals 13 residues. V was pared by 6 bases and J by 2 bases, with 11 bases between.

The V and J genes are TRBV27 and TRBJ1-1, with TRBD1 matching over 7 bases. Unmatched junction bases numbered 8, after V lost 10 bases and J lost 0 bases. Germline V gene lookup returns CDR1 MNHEY and CDR2 SMNVEV (reference sequence). This CDR3 is 14 amino acids long. Here the CDR3 reads CANQTGFMNTEAFF. For the CDR3, the DNA is TGTGCCAACCAGACAGGGTTCATGAACACTGAAGCTTTCTTT.

Turning to this clonotype: With a much larger clone just one base away, this may be a read error. The genes are TRBV7-3 and TRBJ2-2, with 8 positions matching TRBD2. Germline CDR1 is SGHTA and CDR2 is FQGTGA. This CDR3 is 15 amino acids long. Here the CDR3 reads CTSSSRGGNTGELFF. In DNA, the CDR3 is TGTACCAGCAGCAGTCGGGGGGGAAACACCGGGGAGCTGTTTTTT. Together with reference TRBV7-3 and TRBJ2-2, the CDR3 gives the full variable domain: GAGVSQTPSNKVTEKGKYVELRCDPISGHTALYWYRQSLGQGPEFLIYFQGTGAADDSGLPNDRFFAVRPEGSVSTLKIQRTERGDSAVYLCTSSSRGGNTGELFFGEGSRLTVL.